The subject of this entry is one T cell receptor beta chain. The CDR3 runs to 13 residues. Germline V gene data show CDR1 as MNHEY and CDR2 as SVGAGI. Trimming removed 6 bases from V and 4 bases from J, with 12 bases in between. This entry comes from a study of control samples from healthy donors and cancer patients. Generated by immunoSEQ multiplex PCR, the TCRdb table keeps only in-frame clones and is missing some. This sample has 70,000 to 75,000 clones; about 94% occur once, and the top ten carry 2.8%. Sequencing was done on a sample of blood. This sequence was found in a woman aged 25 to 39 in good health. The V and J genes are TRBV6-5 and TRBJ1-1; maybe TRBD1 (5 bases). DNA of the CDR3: TGTGCCAGCAGCGACAGTCTGGGCACTGAAGCTTTCTTT. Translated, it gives CASSDSLGTEAFF.